Following are 28 T cell receptor beta chains from one sample sequenced in a study of blood T cell repertoires in COVID-19. Some clones are missing from TCRdb's copy, which holds only in-frame ones; the method was immunoSEQ multiplex PCR. Of more than 95,000 clones detected, nearly 90% appear once; the ten largest clones hold around 3.3%. Sequencing was carried out using peripheral blood. These receptors were taken from a man aged 45-65 years in a cohort sampled during active COVID-19.

The J gene is TRBJ2-1, the V gene TRBV19; D perhaps matches TRBD2 (5 bases). The germline V and J ends were trimmed by 3 bases and 5 bases, with 11 bases remaining between them. This CDR3 is 14 amino acids long. Germline-derived CDR1 and CDR2 are LNHDA and SQIVND (reference sequence). The CDR3, as DNA: TGTGCCAGTAGTATTGGGAGAAATGACAATGAGCAGTTCTTC. This codes for CASSIGRNDNEQFF.

The rearrangement joins TRBV11-2 to TRBJ1-2; 9 bases match TRBD1. This CDR3 has 18 amino acids. Trimming cost V 5 bases and J 4 bases; bases outside gene matches: 17. Germline CDR1 is SGHAT and CDR2 is FQNNGV. CDR3 coding DNA: TGTGCCAGCAGCCCAGGGGAGGACAGGGGCGGAAGAGGCTATGGCTACACCTTC. As protein: CASSPGEDRGGRGYGYTF.

This chain links TRBV10-3 with TRBJ2-3, with 12 nucleotides matching TRBD2. This CDR3 is 14 amino acids long. Trimming took 6 bases from V and 7 from J; bases not matched to a gene: 5. CDR1 is ENHRY and CDR2 is SYGVKD in the germline V gene. In DNA, the CDR3 is TGTGCCATCAGGACTAGCGGGGGTGATTATACGCAGTATTTT. Amino acid sequence: CAIRTSGGDYTQYF.

V is TRBV5-1 and J is TRBJ2-6; TRBD1 matches 11 bases. This CDR3 contains 17 residues. J was trimmed by 3 bases and V by 4 bases; bases with no gene match: 6. In germline, CDR1 is SGHRS, CDR2 YFSETQ. The CDR3 DNA reads TGCGCCAGCAGCACCGGACAGGGGGCGGGTGGGGCCAACGTCCTGACTTTC. Its translation is CASSTGQGAGGANVLTF.

The chain employs TRBV6-5 and TRBJ2-7; 10 bases line up with TRBD1. The CDR3 has 15 amino acids. V gave up 8 bases and J gave up 4 bases; unmatched junction bases: 11. Germline V gene sequence: CDR1 MNHEY, CDR2 SVGAGI. DNA of the CDR3: TGTGCCAGCCAGGAACCGGGACAGGGGAGTTACGAGCAGTACGTC. This sequence encodes CASQEPGQGSYEQYV.

The V call is TRBV7-2, the J call TRBJ2-1, with 8 bases lining up with TRBD2. The J segment lost 4 bases and the V segment lost 4 bases, leaving 6 bases of the junction unmatched. In germline, CDR1 is SGHTA, CDR2 FQGNSA. CDR3 length: 15 amino acids. The CDR3 region is CASSSLGGVYNEQFF. The CDR3 bases are TGTGCCAGCAGCTCCCTCGGGGGGGTATACAATGAGCAGTTCTTC.

This sequence joins TRBV2 and TRBJ2-2; TRBD2 aligns across 11 bases. Trimming took 2 bases from V and 3 from J; bases not matched to a gene: 11. The CDR3 contains 19 residues. From germline, CDR1 is SNHLY and CDR2 FYNNEI. CDR3 DNA: TGTGCCAGCAGTGAAATGGGACTAGCGGCAAATACGGACACCGGGGAGCTGTTTTTT. This codes for CASSEMGLAANTDTGELFF.

The rearrangement links TRBV5-6 to TRBJ1-3; D call uncertain. CDR1 is SGHDT, CDR2 YYEEEE, per germline. This CDR3 is 14 amino acids long. Trimming removed 4 bases from V and 9 bases from J, with 17 bases in between. The DNA of the CDR3 is TGTGCCAGCAGCATAGGAGGGAGAATAGGCACCATATATTTT. It is translated as CASSIGGRIGTIYF.

The chain has TRBV13 and TRBJ1-1; D uncertain. V was shortened by 1 base and J by 6 bases, with 21 bases between the two germline ends. The length of the CDR3 is 17 residues. Germline V gene sequence: CDR1 PRHDT, CDR2 FYEKMQ (reference sequence). DNA of the CDR3: TGTGCCAGCAGCTTAGCCACGGGCTCGCGACCGCGGGCTGAAGCTTTCTTT. This encodes CASSLATGSRPRAEAFF. Filled out from reference TRBV13 and TRBJ1-1, the complete variable domain reads AAGVIQSPRHLIKEKRETATLKCYPIPRHDTVYWYQQGPGQDPQFLISFYEKMQSDKGSIPDRFSAQQFSDYHSELNMSSLELGDSALYFCASSLATGSRPRAEAFFGQGTRLTVV.

This clone was found a few times. This sequence joins TRBV7-9 and TRBJ2-7; 12 nucleotides match TRBD2. CDR3 length equals 13 residues. J lost 5 bases, V lost 8 bases, and 4 bases had no gene match. Looked up from germline, CDR1 is SEHNR and CDR2 is FQNEAQ (reference sequence). The CDR3 nucleotides read TGTGCCAGCGCTAGCGGGGGGGCGGACGAGCAGTACGTC. Translated, it gives CASASGGADEQYV.

The chain uses TRBV5-1 and TRBJ2-7, with 7 bases aligning to TRBD2. This CDR3 has 16 amino acids. Looked up from germline, CDR1 is SGHRS and CDR2 is YFSETQ. J lost 0 bases, V lost 3 bases, and 9 bases had no gene match. This CDR3 reads CASSWGLKPSSYEQYF. CDR3 DNA sequence: TGCGCCAGCAGCTGGGGACTAAAGCCTAGCTCCTACGAGCAGTACTTC.

The V and J genes are TRBV18 and TRBJ2-6, with D possibly being TRBD1 (5 bases). The V end lost 3 bases, the J end lost 5 bases, and 14 bases lay between the germline ends. Germline V lookup: CDR1 KGHSH, CDR2 LQKENI. CDR3 size: 16 residues. CDR3 nucleotide sequence: TGTGCCAGCTCACCCCTGCAGGGATCAAGGGCCAACGTCCTGACTTTC. This sequence encodes CASSPLQGSRANVLTF.

This chain joins TRBV2 and TRBJ1-5, with no clear D. Germline CDR1 and CDR2: SNHLY and FYNNEI. This CDR3 comprises 14 residues. The V end lost 4 bases, the J end lost 7 bases, and 14 bases lay between the germline ends. The CDR3 loop is CASSVEGQRQPQHF. As DNA, the CDR3 is TGTGCCAGCAGTGTCGAGGGCCAAAGGCAGCCCCAGCATTTT.

This chain links TRBV24-1 with TRBJ2-5; TRBD1 matches 7 bases. The germline CDR1 and CDR2 sequences are KGHDR and SFDVKD. V shed 8 bases and J 5 bases; nucleotides not matched to a gene: 10. The CDR3 consists of 14 residues. In nucleotides, the CDR3 is TGTGCCACCAAGGGAACAGGGGTAGGGGAGACCCAGTACTTC. Protein sequence: CATKGTGVGETQYF.

The chain combines TRBV5-1 with TRBJ2-3; possibly TRBD2 for D (6 bases). Germline V lookup: CDR1 SGHRS, CDR2 YFSETQ. The CDR3 has 15 residues. V shed 2 bases and J shed 4 bases, with 14 bases lying between them. Here the CDR3 DNA reads TGCGCCAGCAGCTTTGGGGGAGGCCCCCCAGATACGCAGTATTTT. As protein: CASSFGGGPPDTQYF.

The gene calls are TRBV27 and TRBJ2-1, with D hard to call. The germline CDR1 and CDR2 sequences are MNHEY and SMNVEV (reference sequence). Trimming took off 3 bases at V and 9 bases at J, with 9 bases between the two ends. The CDR3 spans 12 residues. The chain's CDR3 is CASSFNYGEQFF. The CDR3, as DNA: TGTGCCAGCAGTTTCAATTACGGTGAGCAGTTCTTC.

To note about this clone: The junction does not match germline at one end; this may be a read error. The rearrangement uses TRBV7-7 and TRBJ2-7; 10 nucleotides align to TRBD1. Germline CDR1 and CDR2: SSHAT and FNYEAQ (reference sequence). CDR3 length: 14 residues. The CDR3 region is CASSPGQGFHEQYF. CDR3 nucleotides: TGTGCTAGCAGCCCGGGACAGGGGTTTCACGAGCAGTACTTC.

The chain combines TRBV4-1 with TRBJ2-6; no clear D gene. Germline V lookup: CDR1 MGHRA, CDR2 YSYEKL. V lost 0 bases and J lost 0, with 9 bases in between. The CDR3 totals 17 residues. The CDR3 sequence is CASSQDLRISGANVLTF. CDR3 bases: TGCGCCAGCAGCCAAGATCTGCGAATCTCTGGGGCCAACGTCCTGACTTTC.

The chain recombines TRBV20-1 with TRBJ2-1, with D perhaps TRBD2 (6 bases). This CDR3 comprises 11 residues. Trimming took 5 bases from V and 9 from J, leaving 11 bases between them. Per germline, CDR1 DFQATT and CDR2 SNEGSKA (reference sequence). CDR3 bases: TGCAGTGCTCGTGGAGGGCCTGAGCAGTTCTTC. It is translated as CSARGGPEQFF.

The V gene is TRBV11-2, the J gene TRBJ1-1; the match to TRBD1 covers 9 bases. Germline CDR1 is SGHAT and CDR2 is FQNNGV. The CDR3 is 14 amino acids. V was pared by 4 bases and J by 1 base, with 1 base of the junction left unmatched. Here the CDR3 reads CASSYRGRNTEAFF. As DNA, the CDR3 is TGTGCCAGCAGCTACAGGGGGCGGAACACTGAAGCTTTCTTT.

The table lists this clone with a few counts. The chain uses TRBV7-8 and TRBJ1-1; D gene ambiguous. V lost 1 base, J lost 4 bases, and 7 bases lay in between. This CDR3 spans 13 amino acids. Germline V gene sequence: CDR1 SGHVS, CDR2 FQNEAQ. CDR3 coding DNA: TGTGCCAGCAGCTTAGTTCCGGGCACTGAAGCTTTCTTT. Its protein is CASSLVPGTEAFF.

J is TRBJ2-7 and V is TRBV27, with TRBD1 identical over 8 bases. CDR3 length: 13 amino acids. The V and J ends lost 9 bases and 2 bases, in that order; junction bases with no gene match: 6. Germline values: CDR1 MNHEY, CDR2 SMNVEV (reference sequence). The CDR3 DNA follows: TGTGCCAGTTCCGGGACAGGCACCTACGAGCAGTACTTC. Protein sequence: CASSGTGTYEQYF.

The CDR3 here is CASSPRNTGELFF. Here the CDR3 DNA reads TGTGCCAGCTCACCGCGAAACACCGGGGAGCTGTTTTTT. This chain joins TRBV18 and TRBJ2-2; the D is unclear. Germline V gene data show CDR1 as KGHSH and CDR2 as LQKENI. V lost 3 bases and J 2 bases, leaving 4 bases between the germline ends. The CDR3 has 13 amino acids.

CDR3 loop: CASGQGFMTGELFF. CDR3 in DNA: TGTGCTAGTGGACAGGGGTTTATGACCGGGGAGCTGTTTTTT. V and J are TRBV12-5 and TRBJ2-2; TRBD1 agrees at 7 bases. This CDR3 contains 14 residues. The V gene's germline CDR1 is LGHNT and CDR2 FRNRAP. The trim removed 6 bases at V and 5 bases at J, leaving 6 bases unmatched.

The table lists this clone with a count of one. The chain joins TRBV10-2 to TRBJ2-5; 8 bases align to TRBD1. Trimming at V came to 4 bases and at J to 5 bases, leaving 9 bases not matched to a gene. The CDR3 contains 15 residues. Germline V lookup: CDR1 WSHSY, CDR2 SAAADI. The CDR3 here is CASSAPGQGGETQYF. The CDR3 DNA reads TGCGCCAGCAGTGCGCCCGGACAGGGCGGCGAGACCCAGTACTTC.

This rearrangement joins TRBV3-1 (or the pseudogene TRBV3-2) to TRBJ2-2, with 7 positions matching TRBD2. The V gene's germline CDR1 is LGHDT and CDR2 YNNKEL (reference sequence). V was clipped by 8 bases and J by 4 bases; unmatched bases: 10. The CDR3 contains 15 residues. CDR3 amino acids: CASGLWGGSTGELFF. The DNA for the CDR3 is TGTGCCAGCGGCCTTTGGGGGGGTTCCACCGGGGAGCTGTTTTTT.

The chain carries TRBV28 and TRBJ2-3, with D unclear. With 4 bases removed from V and 5 bases from J, the gap between germline ends came to 13 bases. Germline V gene sequence: CDR1 MDHEN, CDR2 SYDVKM. CDR3 length: 14 residues. The CDR3 region is CASSSRRPQDTQYF. Written as DNA, the CDR3 is TGTGCCAGCAGTTCTAGACGTCCCCAAGATACGCAGTATTTT. The full variable domain, completed using reference TRBV28 and TRBJ2-3, is DVKVTQSSRYLVKRTGEKVFLECVQDMDHENMFWYRQDPGLGLRLIYFSYDVKMKEKGDIPEGYSVSREKKERFSLILESASTNQTSMYLCASSSRRPQDTQYFGPGTRLTVL.

The rearrangement uses TRBV5-1 and TRBJ2-2, with 8 bases lining up with TRBD1. Per the germline V gene, CDR1 is SGHRS and CDR2 is YFSETQ. Unmatched junction bases numbered 8, after V lost 4 bases and J lost 0 bases. The CDR3 has 17 residues. The CDR3 loop reads CASSPQTGVANTGELFF. CDR3 bases: TGCGCCAGCAGCCCTCAGACAGGGGTCGCGAACACCGGGGAGCTGTTTTTT. Variable domain in full (rest from reference TRBV5-1 and TRBJ2-2): KAGVTQTPRYLIKTRGQQVTLSCSPISGHRSVSWYQQTPGQGLQFLFEYFSETQRNKGNFPGRFSGRQFSNSRSEMNVSTLELGDSALYLCASSPQTGVANTGELFFGEGSRLTVL.